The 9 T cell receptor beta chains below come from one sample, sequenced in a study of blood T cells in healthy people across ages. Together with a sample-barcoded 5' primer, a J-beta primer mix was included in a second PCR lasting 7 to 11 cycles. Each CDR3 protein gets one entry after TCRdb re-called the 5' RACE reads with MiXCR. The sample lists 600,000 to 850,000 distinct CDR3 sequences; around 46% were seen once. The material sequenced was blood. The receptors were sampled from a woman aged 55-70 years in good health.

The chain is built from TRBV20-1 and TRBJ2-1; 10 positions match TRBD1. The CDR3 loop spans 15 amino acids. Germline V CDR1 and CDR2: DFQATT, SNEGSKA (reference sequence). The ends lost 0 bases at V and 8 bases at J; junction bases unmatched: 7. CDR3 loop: CSARDPGTGVHEQFF. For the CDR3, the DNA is TGCAGTGCTAGAGATCCCGGGACAGGGGTCCATGAGCAGTTCTTC.

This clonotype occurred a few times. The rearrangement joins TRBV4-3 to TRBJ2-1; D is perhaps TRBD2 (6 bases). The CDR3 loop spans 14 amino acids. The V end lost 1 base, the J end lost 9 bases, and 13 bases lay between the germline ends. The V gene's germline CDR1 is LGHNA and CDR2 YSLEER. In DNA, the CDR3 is TGCGCCAGCAGCCAAGGGGCGGGATTGAGTGAGCAGTTCTTC. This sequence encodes CASSQGAGLSEQFF.

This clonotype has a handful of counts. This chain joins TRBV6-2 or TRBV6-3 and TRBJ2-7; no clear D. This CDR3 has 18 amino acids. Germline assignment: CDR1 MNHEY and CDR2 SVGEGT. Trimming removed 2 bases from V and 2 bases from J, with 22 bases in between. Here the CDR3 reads CASSYGAELIISTYEQYF. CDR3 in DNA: TGTGCCAGCAGTTACGGTGCCGAGCTAATCATAAGTACCTACGAGCAGTACTTC.

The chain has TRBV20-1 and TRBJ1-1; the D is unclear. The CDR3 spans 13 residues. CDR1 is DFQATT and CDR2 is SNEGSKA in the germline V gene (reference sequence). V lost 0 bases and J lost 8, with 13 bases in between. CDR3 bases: TGCAGTGCTAGAGATCTTATAGCAACCGAAGCTTTCTTT. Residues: CSARDLIATEAFF.

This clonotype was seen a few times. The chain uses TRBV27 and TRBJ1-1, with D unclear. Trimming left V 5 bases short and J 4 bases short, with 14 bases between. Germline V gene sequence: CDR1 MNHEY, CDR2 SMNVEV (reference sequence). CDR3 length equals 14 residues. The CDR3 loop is CASSTAVVGTEAFF. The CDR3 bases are TGTGCCAGCAGTACCGCAGTAGTGGGCACTGAAGCTTTCTTT.

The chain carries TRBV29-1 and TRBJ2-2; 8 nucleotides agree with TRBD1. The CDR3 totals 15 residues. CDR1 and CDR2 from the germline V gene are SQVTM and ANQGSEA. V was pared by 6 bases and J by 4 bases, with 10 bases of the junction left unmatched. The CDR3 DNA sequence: TGCAGCGTCCACGAGACAGGGGTGACCACCGGGGAGCTGTTTTTT. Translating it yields CSVHETGVTTGELFF.

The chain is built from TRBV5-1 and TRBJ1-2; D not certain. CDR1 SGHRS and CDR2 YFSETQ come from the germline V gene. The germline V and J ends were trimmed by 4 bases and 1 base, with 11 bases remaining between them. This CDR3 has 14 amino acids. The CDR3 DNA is TGCGCCAGCAGCCGAGATGCCGGTAACTATGGCTACACCTTC. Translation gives CASSRDAGNYGYTF. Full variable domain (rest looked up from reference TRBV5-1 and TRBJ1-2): KAGVTQTPRYLIKTRGQQVTLSCSPISGHRSVSWYQQTPGQGLQFLFEYFSETQRNKGNFPGRFSGRQFSNSRSEMNVSTLELGDSALYLCASSRDAGNYGYTFGSGTRLTVV.

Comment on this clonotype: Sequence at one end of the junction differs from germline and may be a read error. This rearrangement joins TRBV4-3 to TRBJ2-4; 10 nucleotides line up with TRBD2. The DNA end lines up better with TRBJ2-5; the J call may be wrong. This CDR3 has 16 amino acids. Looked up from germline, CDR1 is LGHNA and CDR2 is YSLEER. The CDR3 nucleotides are TGCGCCGGCAGCCAAGACGAGGTAGCGGGGGGAGAGACCCAGTACTTC. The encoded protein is CAGSQDEVAGGETQYF.

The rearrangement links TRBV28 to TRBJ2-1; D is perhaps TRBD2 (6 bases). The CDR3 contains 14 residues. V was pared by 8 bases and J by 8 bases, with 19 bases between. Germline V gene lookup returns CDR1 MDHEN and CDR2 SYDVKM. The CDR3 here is CASVHRTTFYEQFF. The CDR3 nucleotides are TGTGCCAGCGTCCACCGGACTACTTTCTATGAGCAGTTCTTC.